The rows below give T cell receptor beta chains drawn from one sample of a study of T cells in Graves' hyperthyroidism and ophthalmopathy. TCRdb processed the multiplex PCR reads anew with MiXCR; each CDR3 protein has one entry. The top ten hold 16% of the sample, which has about 770,000 distinct CDR3 sequences, about 17% seen once. Sequencing was done on a sample of blood. The receptors were gathered from a woman in her fifties or sixties with Graves' hyperthyroidism that later progressed to Graves' ophthalmopathy. Both conserved end residues are part of each CDR3. A D gene is named only where the DNA matches it firmly. Clone sizes are given selectively: once, few, many, or a class where the clone is expanded.

V gene	J gene	D gene	clone size	CDR3 protein	CDR3 DNA
TRBV15	TRBJ1-2	-	many	CATSGGANYGYTF	TGTGCCACCAGCGGGGGAGCTAACTATGGCTACACCTTC
TRBV5-6	TRBJ1-2	-	many	CASSEGAYGYTF	TGTGCCAGCAGCGAGGGTGCGTATGGCTACACCTTC
TRBV20-1	TRBJ2-3	TRBD1	few	CSARSGDRNLPDTQYF	TGCAGTGCTAGGTCAGGGGACAGGAATCTCCCAGATACGCAGTATTTT
TRBV6-7	TRBJ1-1	-	-	CASSWGDFILKNTEAFF	TGTGCCAGCAGTTGGGGGGATTTCATCCTGAAGAACACTGAAGCTTTCTTT
TRBV7-9	TRBJ1-4	-	-	CASSGLGLYEKLFF	TGTGCCAGCAGCGGTCTGGGGCTGTATGAAAAACTGTTTTTT
TRBV7-9	TRBJ2-1	TRBD1	-	CASSIPPDRLDNEQFF	TGTGCCAGCAGCATCCCACCGGACAGGTTGGACAATGAGCAGTTCTTC
TRBV19	TRBJ1-1	-	-	CASSIYLGLNTEAFF	TGTGCCAGTAGTATATATCTGGGACTGAACACTGAAGCTTTCTTT
TRBV20-1	TRBJ2-3	-	few	CSAVVRGRITDTQYF	TGCAGTGCCGTAGTTCGGGGGAGAATCACAGATACGCAGTATTTT
TRBV6-5	TRBJ2-1	TRBD1	many	CASSYQPQGFKHNEQFF	TGTGCCAGCAGTTACCAACCACAGGGGTTTAAACACAATGAGCAGTTCTTC
TRBV10-3	TRBJ1-2	TRBD1	-	CAISGDRDSLLGVGGYTF	TGTGCCATCAGTGGGGACCGGGACAGCCTCCTCGGGGTTGGCGGCTACACCTTC
TRBV18	TRBJ2-7	TRBD1	many	CASSLGQLAYEQYF	TGTGCCAGCTCACTGGGACAGCTGGCCTACGAGCAGTACTTC
TRBV2	TRBJ1-6	-	few	CASGRDLSPLHF	TGTGCCAGCGGCCGGGACCTTTCACCCCTCCACTTT
TRBV3-1	TRBJ2-3	TRBD2	many	CASSPLAGGTDTQYF	TGTGCCAGCAGCCCGCTAGCGGGGGGGACAGATACGCAGTATTTT
TRBV11-2	TRBJ2-5	TRBD1	many	CASSPGTVGRTQYF	TGTGCCAGCAGCCCCGGGACAGTCGGTAGGACCCAGTACTTC
TRBV2	TRBJ1-3	TRBD1	-	CASRATGNEVTIYF	TGTGCCAGCAGGGCGACAGGGAACGAGGTCACCATATATTTT
TRBV14	TRBJ1-1	-	few	CASSRVEGNTEAFF	TGTGCCAGCAGCCGGGTAGAAGGGAACACTGAAGCTTTCTTT
TRBV4-2	TRBJ2-7	TRBD2	-	CASSREATSGMSSYEQYF	TGTGCCAGCAGCCGCGAGGCGACTAGCGGGATGAGCTCCTACGAGCAGTACTTC
TRBV7-9	TRBJ1-4	-	-	CASSPAMADNEKLFF	TGTGCCAGCAGCCCAGCGATGGCTGATAATGAAAAACTGTTTTTT
TRBV20-1	TRBJ1-6	-	-	CSARDVRKDYNSPLHF	TGCAGTGCTAGAGATGTCCGCAAGGACTATAATTCACCCCTCCACTTT
TRBV30	TRBJ1-1	TRBD1	many	CASRQGSITEAFF	TGTGCCTCCCGACAGGGGAGCATTACTGAAGCTTTCTTT
TRBV6-2/TRBV6-3	TRBJ2-2	-	-	CASSLLSLASGELFF	TGTGCCAGCAGCCTACTCTCTCTAGCGTCCGGGGAGCTGTTTTTT
TRBV6-1	TRBJ2-5	-	few	CASGRESETQYF	TGTGCCAGCGGTAGGGAATCGGAGACCCAGTACTTC
TRBV10-3	TRBJ2-7	-	-	CGISESSQGSYEQYF	TGTGGCATCAGTGAGTCGTCGCAAGGCTCCTACGAGCAGTACTTC
TRBV28	TRBJ1-1	-	many	CASSLVRGRTEAFF	TGTGCCAGCAGTTTGGTCCGGGGAAGGACTGAAGCTTTCTTT
TRBV12-3/TRBV12-4	TRBJ2-7	TRBD1	many	CASSPATGPDHEQYF	TGTGCCAGCAGTCCAGCGACAGGGCCGGACCACGAGCAGTACTTC
TRBV20-1	TRBJ1-2	-	-	CSARVPDSYGYTF	TGCAGTGCTAGAGTTCCGGACAGTTATGGCTACACCTTC
TRBV9	TRBJ1-1	-	few	CASSVVTNTEAFF	TGTGCCAGCAGCGTAGTGACGAACACTGAAGCTTTCTTT
TRBV4-1	TRBJ2-2	-	-	CASSQLFSGELFF	TGCGCCAGCAGCCAATTATTTTCCGGGGAGCTGTTTTTT
TRBV20-1	TRBJ2-5	TRBD2	-	CSANPGLVLETQYF	TGCAGTGCTAACCCGGGACTAGTATTAGAGACCCAGTACTTC
TRBV9	TRBJ2-5	-	-	CASSVAGEQETQYF	TGTGCCAGCAGCGTAGCGGGAGAGCAAGAGACCCAGTACTTC
TRBV12-3/TRBV12-4	TRBJ1-3	-	many	CASDGSSGNTIYF	TGTGCCAGTGACGGCAGCTCTGGAAACACCATATATTTT
TRBV11-2	TRBJ2-1	-	-	CASSFLKGSGVNEQFF	TGTGCCAGCAGCTTCCTTAAAGGGTCGGGAGTGAATGAGCAGTTCTTC
TRBV6-1	TRBJ1-2	-	-	CASSALSGGAADYGYTF	TGTGCCAGCAGTGCCCTTAGTGGTGGGGCGGCAGACTATGGCTACACCTTC
TRBV9	TRBJ2-1	-	once	CASSVGPGSYNEQFF	TGTGCCAGCAGCGTAGGCCCTGGGTCCTACAATGAGCAGTTCTTC
TRBV19	TRBJ2-1	TRBD1	-	CASSIYFPGGYNEQFF	TGTGCCAGTAGTATTTATTTTCCAGGGGGCTACAATGAGCAGTTCTTC
TRBV9	TRBJ2-7	-	few	CASSQPGLQEQYF	TGTGCCAGCAGCCAACCGGGACTTCAAGAGCAGTACTTC
TRBV5-1	TRBJ2-1	-	many	CASSLVGTYNEQFF	TGCGCCAGCAGCTTGGTGGGGACCTACAATGAGCAGTTCTTC
TRBV6-1	TRBJ2-3	TRBD2	few	CASVLTGGRADTQYF	TGTGCCAGCGTTTTGACGGGGGGGCGGGCAGATACGCAGTATTTT
TRBV7-9	TRBJ2-2	-	many	CASSPGNGGTGELFF	TGTGCCAGCAGCCCAGGGAATGGTGGCACCGGGGAGCTGTTTTTT
TRBV18	TRBJ2-7	TRBD1	few	CASSPLRTGSEEEQYF	TGTGCCAGCTCACCCTTGAGGACAGGGTCGGAGGAGGAGCAGTACTTC
TRBV29-1	TRBJ2-3	TRBD1	few	CSVEVQGETDTQYF	TGCAGCGTTGAAGTACAGGGGGAAACAGATACGCAGTATTTT
TRBV20-1	TRBJ1-2	TRBD1	many	CSADRGLTNYGYTF	TGCAGTGCTGACAGGGGGCTCACCAACTATGGCTACACCTTC